The 19 T cell receptor beta chains reported below all come from one sample, sequenced in a study of blood T cell repertoires in COVID-19. Method: immunoSEQ multiplex PCR; TCRdb's copy keeps in-frame clones and lacks some. The repertoire holds about 410,000 clones, about 88% seen once, with about 1.6% in the top ten. Material for sequencing was peripheral blood. These receptors all stem from a woman between 35 and 50 years old with COVID-19, enrolled during active disease.

V and J are TRBV29-1 and TRBJ2-5; D gene ambiguous. The length of the CDR3 is 11 residues. Between the trimmed V and J ends, which lost 6 bases and 4 bases, there was a span of 9 bases. Germline lookup yields CDR1 SQVTM and CDR2 ANQGSEA. The CDR3 region has the DNA TGCAGCGTCCCCGGCGGAGAGACCCAGTACTTC. This sequence encodes CSVPGGETQYF.

In DNA form, the CDR3 reads TGTGCCAGCAGCTCGGGACAGTTGGGACTTTATAATGAAAAACTGTTTTTT. Translating gives CASSSGQLGLYNEKLFF. This chain connects TRBV7-9 to TRBJ1-4, with 7 positions matching TRBD1. With V trimmed by 4 bases and J by 4 bases, 12 bases remained unmatched. The CDR3 contains 17 residues. Germline loops: CDR1 SEHNR, CDR2 FQNEAQ (reference sequence).

CDR3 amino acids: CASNQGFYNSPLHF. The CDR3 DNA reads TGTGCCAGTAACCAGGGATTCTATAATTCACCCCTCCACTTT. V and J are TRBV19 and TRBJ1-6; possibly TRBD1 for D (5 bases). This CDR3 is built from 14 residues. Trimming removed 7 bases at V and 3 bases at J, with 10 bases between. CDR1 and CDR2 (germline): LNHDA, SQIVND (reference sequence).

CDR3 amino acids: CASSHRRQGGYGYTF. CDR3 nucleotide sequence: TGCGCCAGCAGCCACCGAAGACAGGGCGGCTATGGCTACACCTTC. J is TRBJ1-2 and V is TRBV4-1; 7 nucleotides match TRBD1. The CDR3 length is 15 residues. Germline CDR1 MGHRA, CDR2 YSYEKL. The trim removed 3 bases at V and 4 bases at J, leaving 8 bases unmatched.

The V gene is TRBV20-1, the J gene TRBJ2-7; 11 bases are a match to TRBD2. This CDR3 spans 16 amino acids. Germline V lookup: CDR1 DFQATT, CDR2 SNEGSKA (reference sequence). V shed 3 bases and J 4 bases; nucleotides not matched to a gene: 11. DNA for the CDR3: TGCAGTGCTAGTGGGGCTAGCGGGAGGCCCATATACGAGCAGTACTTC. It specifies CSASGASGRPIYEQYF.

The V gene is TRBV7-2, the J gene TRBJ2-1; TRBD1 matches 10 bases. Unmatched junction bases numbered 5, after V lost 5 bases and J lost 4 bases. The V gene's germline CDR1 is SGHTA and CDR2 FQGNSA. This CDR3 is 15 amino acids long. CDR3 nucleotides: TGTGCCAGCAGCCCAAGACAGGGGGCGTACAATGAGCAGTTCTTC. This gives the protein CASSPRQGAYNEQFF.

This clone was observed a few times. The rearrangement links TRBV19 to TRBJ2-4, with 10 bases fitting TRBD1. CDR1 is LNHDA, CDR2 SQIVND, per germline (reference sequence). V gave up 6 bases and J gave up 3 bases; unmatched junction bases: 2. The CDR3 totals 14 residues. CDR3 nucleotides: TGTGCCAGTAGGGGACAGGGGAACAAAAACATTCAGTACTTC. This codes for CASRGQGNKNIQYF. The full variable domain, completed using reference TRBV19 and TRBJ2-4, is DGGITQSPKYLFRKEGQNVTLSCEQNLNHDAMYWYRQDPGQGLRLIYYSQIVNDFQKGDIAEGYSVSREKKESFPLTVTSAQKNPTAFYLCASRGQGNKNIQYFGAGTRLSVL.

The J gene is TRBJ1-2, the V gene TRBV28; the D is unclear. CDR1 MDHEN and CDR2 SYDVKM come from the germline V gene. This CDR3 spans 13 amino acids. V lost 4 bases and J lost 4, with 10 bases in between. The CDR3 nucleotides read TGTGCCAGCAGTTCCTCAAGTAGCTATGGCTACACCTTC. Protein sequence: CASSSSSSYGYTF.

The chain uses TRBV29-1 and TRBJ2-3; a possible D gene is TRBD2 (5 bases). CDR3 length: 15 residues. Germline lookup yields CDR1 SQVTM and CDR2 ANQGSEA. V lost 1 base, J lost 2 bases, and 13 bases lay in between. CDR3 coding DNA: TGCAGCGTTGAAGGGGAGAGACAACTCACAGATACGCAGTATTTT. Translated: CSVEGERQLTDTQYF.

The chain recombines TRBV2 with TRBJ1-5, with D uncertain. The CDR3 is 11 residues long. Per germline, CDR1 SNHLY and CDR2 FYNNEI. Trimming shortened V by 7 bases and J by 9 bases, and 10 bases separated the two germline ends. In nucleotides, the CDR3 is TGTGCCAGCACTACGGGGTGGCCCCAGCATTTT. This gives the protein CASTTGWPQHF.

The rearrangement uses TRBV18 and TRBJ1-1, with a possible D match to TRBD1 (6 bases). With 4 bases removed from V and 6 bases from J, the gap between germline ends came to 18 bases. Germline-derived CDR1 and CDR2 are KGHSH and LQKENI. The CDR3 totals 15 residues. This chain's CDR3 is CASSRSTPEGAEAFF. CDR3 nucleotides: TGTGCCAGCTCACGTTCGACACCCGAGGGGGCTGAAGCTTTCTTT.

CDR3 sequence: CASSYDGGAGQPQHF. CDR3 nucleotides: TGTGCCAGCAGTTACGACGGGGGGGCGGGTCAGCCCCAGCATTTT. The chain couples TRBV6-5 to TRBJ1-5, with a tentative D call TRBD1 (6 bases). The CDR3 has 15 amino acids. Trimming stripped 2 bases from V and 6 bases from J, with 14 bases between. Germline CDR1 and CDR2: MNHEY and SVGAGI.

This chain connects TRBV18 to TRBJ1-5; D possibly corresponds to TRBD1 (6 bases). Germline loops: CDR1 KGHSH, CDR2 LQKENI. V shed 5 bases and J shed 9 bases, with 17 bases lying between them. The CDR3 contains 14 residues. Here the CDR3 reads CASSTNRDNGPQHF. CDR3 nucleotide sequence: TGTGCCAGCTCAACCAACAGGGACAATGGGCCCCAGCATTTT.

CDR3 protein: CASSADRAAGYTF. The CDR3 nucleotides read TGTGCCAGTAGTGCTGACAGGGCTGCTGGCTACACCTTC. The rearrangement uses TRBV19 and TRBJ1-2, with 7 positions matching TRBD1. The junction had 7 bases not matched to a gene; V was cut back by 5 bases and J by 7 bases. Germline V gives CDR1 LNHDA, CDR2 SQIVND (reference sequence). CDR3 size: 13 residues. The entire variable domain, with the rest obtained from reference TRBV19 and TRBJ1-2, is as follows: DGGITQSPKYLFRKEGQNVTLSCEQNLNHDAMYWYRQDPGQGLRLIYYSQIVNDFQKGDIAEGYSVSREKKESFPLTVTSAQKNPTAFYLCASSADRAAGYTFGSGTRLTVV.

This clone showed up just a few times. The chain uses TRBV28 and TRBJ2-7; perhaps TRBD2 as D (6 bases). The germline gives CDR1 MDHEN, CDR2 SYDVKM. The CDR3 contains 13 residues. V gave up 8 bases and J gave up 3 bases, with 14 bases separating them. CDR3 residues: CASEGGARYEQYF. Here the CDR3 DNA reads TGTGCCAGCGAGGGCGGGGCCCGCTACGAGCAGTACTTC.

The V gene is TRBV7-3, the J gene TRBJ1-1, with D possibly being TRBD1 (6 bases). The CDR3 spans 14 residues. Germline V gene sequence: CDR1 SGHTA, CDR2 FQGTGA. The V and J ends lost 5 bases and 1 base respectively, with 11 bases between them. The CDR3 DNA sequence: TGTGCCAGCAGCCCCCAGGGGAGGAACACTGAAGCTTTCTTT. Translating gives CASSPQGRNTEAFF.

The chain uses TRBV6-2 or TRBV6-3 and TRBJ2-7; TRBD2 matches at 8 bases. The V gene end was trimmed by 4 bases and the J gene end by 6 bases; junction bases not matched to a gene: 8. The length of the CDR3 is 14 residues. Germline assignment: CDR1 MNHEY and CDR2 SVGEGT. CDR3 protein: CASSSSGSKLEQYF. The CDR3 DNA follows: TGTGCCAGCAGTTCCAGCGGGAGTAAACTCGAGCAGTACTTC.

V and J are TRBV7-6 and TRBJ2-1; D is undetermined. The germline gives CDR1 SGHVS, CDR2 FNYEAQ. V was clipped by 2 bases and J by 13 bases, with 9 bases between them. The CDR3 loop spans 11 amino acids. This CDR3 reads CASSLKHNQFF. CDR3 in DNA: TGTGCCAGCAGCTTAAAACATAACCAGTTCTTC.

The V gene is TRBV6-5, the J gene TRBJ1-4; no definite D call. The V end was cut by 2 bases, the J end by 6 bases, with 10 bases between. Germline V lookup: CDR1 MNHEY, CDR2 SVGAGI. This CDR3 region has 14 residues. CDR3 sequence: CASSYAGLDEKLFF. CDR3 DNA: TGTGCCAGCAGTTACGCGGGGTTGGATGAAAAACTGTTTTTT.